A single T cell receptor beta chain is shown here with its context. The likely explanation is a read error, given a far larger clone one base away. CDR1 and CDR2 from the germline V gene are LGHDT and YNNKEL (reference sequence). J gave up 7 bases and V 1 base, and 19 bases lay outside the gene matches. The CDR3 totals 18 residues. Primers targeting TRAV and TRBV primed first-strand cDNA, covering alpha and beta chains. Using a constant-region primer together with a V-primer adapter, TCRs were subjected to roughly 20 PCR cycles of amplification. TCRdb re-analysed the reads in MiXCR, keeping a single row per CDR3 protein. The table has around 84,000 distinct CDR3 sequences, 15% to 20% seen once. Time point of the sample: after trial treatment. Treatment noted: LDRT plus nivolumab, ipilimumab, low-dose cyclophosphamide and aspirin (RACIN trial). Ipilimumab, nivolumab, aspirin, low-dose cyclophosphamide and low-dose radiotherapy were administered to donors. All eligible patients presented with advanced solid tumors that contained no tumor-infiltrating lymphocytes.

The sample belongs to a study of low-dose radiotherapy and immunotherapy resistance in tumors. Study in general: Administration of intravenous cyclophosphamide at 200 mg/m2 took place every two weeks, one day before radiation and immunotherapy.

The starting material was PBMCs, obtained after low-dose radiotherapy plus immunotherapy. This receptor was taken from a male donor with prostate cancer. The rearrangement uses TRBV3-1 and TRBJ2-7, with TRBD1 matching over 7 bases. Here the CDR3 reads CASSQAGRAPGQYNEQYF. The CDR3 nucleotides are TGTGCCAGCAGCCAAGCAGGTAGGGCACCGGGACAGTACAATGAGCAGTACTTC.